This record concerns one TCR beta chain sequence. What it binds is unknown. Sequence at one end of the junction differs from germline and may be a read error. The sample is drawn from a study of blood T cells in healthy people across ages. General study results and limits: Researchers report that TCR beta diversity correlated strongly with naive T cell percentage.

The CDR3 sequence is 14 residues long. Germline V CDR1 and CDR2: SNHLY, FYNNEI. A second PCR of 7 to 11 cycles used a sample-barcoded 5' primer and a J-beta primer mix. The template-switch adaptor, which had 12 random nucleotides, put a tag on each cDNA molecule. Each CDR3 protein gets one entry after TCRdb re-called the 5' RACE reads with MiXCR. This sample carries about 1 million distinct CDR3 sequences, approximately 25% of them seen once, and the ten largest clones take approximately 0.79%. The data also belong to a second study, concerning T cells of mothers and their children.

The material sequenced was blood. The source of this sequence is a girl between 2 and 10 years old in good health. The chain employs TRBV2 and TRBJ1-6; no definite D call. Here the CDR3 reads CAGSGGKSDSPLHF. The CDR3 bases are TGTGCCGGCAGTGGAGGGAAAAGCGATTCACCCCTCCACTTT.